This section outlines one TCR beta chain sequence together with its context. Its specificity is not known. These data belong to a study of OX40 agonist ivuxolimab in advanced cancers. Across the study: Ivuxolimab is a fully human IgG2 antibody that activates OX40 (CD134). Partial responses were achieved by three patients, of whom one had hepatocellular carcinoma and two had cutaneous melanoma. Study-level points and caveats: In a subset of nonresponders, normalized T-cell clonal expansion was also low.

Germline CDR1 reads SEHNR; CDR2 reads FQNEAQ (reference sequence). The CDR3 is 12 amino acids. Trimming shortened V by 2 bases and J by 7 bases, and 9 bases separated the two germline ends. The table came from immunoSEQ multiplex PCR; TCRdb's copy has only in-frame clones and leaves some out. The sample consists of almost 85,000 clones, approximately 95% of them appearing once. V usage is TRBV7-9 and J usage is TRBJ2-7; no firm D call. The sequence was obtained from an adult with an advanced solid tumor such as melanoma, head and neck, liver or kidney cancer. This sample comprised CD4+ or CD8+ T cells sorted from blood, obtained in a trial of the OX40 agonist ivuxolimab. CDR3 sequence (DNA): TGTGCCAGCAGCTTAAAAGGGATTGAGCAGTACTTC. Translating it yields CASSLKGIEQYF. Based on the CDR3 plus reference TRBV7-9 and TRBJ2-7, the full variable domain is DTGVSQNPRHKITKRGQNVTFRCDPISEHNRLYWYRQTLGQGPEFLTYFQNEAQLEKSRLLSDRFSAERPKGSFSTLEIQRTEQGDSAMYLCASSLKGIEQYFGPGTRLTVT.